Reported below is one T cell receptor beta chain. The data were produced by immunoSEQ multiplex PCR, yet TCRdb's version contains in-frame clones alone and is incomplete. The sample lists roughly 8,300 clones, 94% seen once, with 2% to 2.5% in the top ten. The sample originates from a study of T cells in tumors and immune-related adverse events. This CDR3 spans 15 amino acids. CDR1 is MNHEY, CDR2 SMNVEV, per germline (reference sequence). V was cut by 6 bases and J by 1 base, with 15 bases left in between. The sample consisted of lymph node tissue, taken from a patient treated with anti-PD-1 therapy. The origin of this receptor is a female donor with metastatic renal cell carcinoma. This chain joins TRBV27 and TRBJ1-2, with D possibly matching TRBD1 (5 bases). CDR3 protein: CASRDSLQVNYGYTF. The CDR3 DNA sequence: TGTGCCAGCAGAGACTCCTTACAGGTTAACTATGGCTACACCTTC.